This is a list of T cell receptor beta chains from one sample in a study of glioma-infiltrating T cells. One entry per CDR3 protein results from TCRdb running MiXCR on the multiplex PCR reads. The sample includes about 180,000 distinct CDR3 sequences, around 40% of them seen just once. The sample consisted of glioma tissue, nonneoplastic brain tissue, or PBMCs (not recorded which). All receptors come from a human donor with low-grade glioma or glioblastoma, undergoing nonglioma brain surgery, or in good health (not recorded which). Both conserved end residues are part of each CDR3. A D gene is named only where the DNA matches it firmly. The size of a clone is reported for some rows only, either as once, few or many, or as a class for expanded clones.

>few|TRBD2|TRBJ2-1|TRBV29-1|14
TGCAGCGTAGCCCATGATAGCGGGGGTACTGAGCAGTTCTTC
CSVAHDSGGTEQFF
>.|TRBD2|TRBJ2-5|TRBV19|16
TGTGCCAGTAGTGCATCCGGGACTAGCGGGGTTGAGACCCAGTACTTC
CASSASGTSGVETQYF
>.|TRBD1|TRBJ2-7|TRBV18|16
TGTGCCAGCTCACCTAGACTGACAGGGCTGGGCGGCGAGCAGTACTTC
CASSPRLTGLGGEQYF
>many|.|TRBJ2-2|TRBV27|15
TGTGCCAGCAGTTCGACGTTAGGGAACACCGGGGAGCTGTTTTTT
CASSSTLGNTGELFF
>.|.|TRBJ2-1|TRBV3-1|15
TGTGCCAGCGGCCGAACTAGTTTCGCCTACAATGAGCAGTTCTTC
CASGRTSFAYNEQFF
>few|.|TRBJ2-5|TRBV2|14
TGTGCCAGCAAACCTGGGACACGGGGAGGGACCCAGTACTTC
CASKPGTRGGTQYF
>.|TRBD1|TRBJ1-5|TRBV12-3/TRBV12-4|13
TGTGCCAGCAGAAGACAGGGGACTCAGCCCCAGCATTTT
CASRRQGTQPQHF
>.|.|TRBJ2-3|TRBV6-1|15
TGTGCCAGCAGTGGTCGACAGACCTACACAGATAAGCAGTATTTT
CASSGRQTYTDKQYF
>.|.|TRBJ1-6|TRBV25-1|15
TGTGCCGGCAGTGTCCCGAGACACTTGAATTCACCCCTCCACTTT
CAGSVPRHLNSPLHF
>many|.|TRBJ1-2|TRBV20-1|16
TGCAGTGCAGCCGACCTACAGGGAGGAAGTAGTTATGGCTACACCTTC
CSAADLQGGSSYGYTF
>.|.|TRBJ2-1|TRBV7-3|13
TGCGCCAGCAGCCAAGATGGGCCCAGCCAGCAGTTCTTC
CASSQDGPSQQFF
>.|TRBD1|TRBJ2-3|TRBV6-6|15
TGTGCCAGCAGTTACGGGGGGACAGGGCCAGATACGCAGTATTTT
CASSYGGTGPDTQYF
>.|.|TRBJ1-5|TRBV12-3/TRBV12-4|14
TGTGCCAGCAGTTTAAGGTTCCCGGACGGTCCCCAGCATTTT
CASSLRFPDGPQHF
>.|TRBD2|TRBJ2-3|TRBV12-5|13
TGTGCTAGTGGTACAGGACTAGTCGATACGCAGTATTTT
CASGTGLVDTQYF
>.|TRBD2|TRBJ2-3|TRBV29-1|13
TGCAGCGTGCCCGGGACTACCACAGATACGCAGTATTTT
CSVPGTTTDTQYF
>few|.|TRBJ2-5|TRBV2|13
TGTGCCACCAGATCGACCCGCGAGGAGACCCAGTACTTC
CATRSTREETQYF
>many|.|TRBJ1-6|TRBV20-1|14
TGCAGTGCTAGTTACGGGACTGATGATTCACCCCTCCACTTT
CSASYGTDDSPLHF
>.|TRBD2|TRBJ2-5|TRBV6-5|16
TGTGCCAGCAGCCACTCTAGTAGCGGGAGCTATGGGACCCAGTACTTC
CASSHSSSGSYGTQYF
>few|.|TRBJ2-7|TRBV27|15
TGTGCCTGCGACCCCCTGGCCAGGAGGGCCTACGAGCAGTACTTC
CACDPLARRAYEQYF
>.|.|TRBJ2-7|TRBV27|16
TGTGCCAGCAGTTTATTAGCGGTGAGCTCCTACAACGAGCAGTACTTC
CASSLLAVSSYNEQYF
>many|.|TRBJ2-5|TRBV3-1|12
TGTGCCAGCAGCCAAGGATGGGAGACCCAGTACTTC
CASSQGWETQYF
>many|TRBD1|TRBJ2-1|TRBV6-1|17
TGTGCCAGCAGTCACCGCAGGGACAGGGGTAATTACAATGAGCAGTTCTTC
CASSHRRDRGNYNEQFF